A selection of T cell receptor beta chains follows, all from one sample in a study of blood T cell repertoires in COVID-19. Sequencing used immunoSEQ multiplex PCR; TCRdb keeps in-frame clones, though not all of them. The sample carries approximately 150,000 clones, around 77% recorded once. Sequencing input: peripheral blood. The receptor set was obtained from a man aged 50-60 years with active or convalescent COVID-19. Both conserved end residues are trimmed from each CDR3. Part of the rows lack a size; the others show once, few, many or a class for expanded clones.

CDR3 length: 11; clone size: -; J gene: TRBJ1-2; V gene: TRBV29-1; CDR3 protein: SARTGSDYGYT
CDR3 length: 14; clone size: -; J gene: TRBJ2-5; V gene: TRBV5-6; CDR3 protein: ASSYFQQGRKETQY
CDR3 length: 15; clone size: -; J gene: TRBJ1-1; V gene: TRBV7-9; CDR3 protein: ASSIFQGARLYTEAF
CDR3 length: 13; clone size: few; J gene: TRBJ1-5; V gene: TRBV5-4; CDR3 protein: ASSLGPGGNQPQH
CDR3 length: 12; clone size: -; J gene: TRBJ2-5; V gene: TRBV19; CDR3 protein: ASNPTGFGETQY
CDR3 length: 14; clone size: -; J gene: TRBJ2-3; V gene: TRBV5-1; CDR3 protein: ASSLGFGTSTDTQY
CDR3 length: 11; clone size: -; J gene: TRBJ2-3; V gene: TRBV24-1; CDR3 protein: ATRATGTDTQY
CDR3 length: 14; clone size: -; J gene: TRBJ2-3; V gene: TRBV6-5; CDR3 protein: ASSYNRGFGTDTQY
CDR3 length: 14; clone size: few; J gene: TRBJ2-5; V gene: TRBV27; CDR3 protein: ASSLRRLAGLETQY
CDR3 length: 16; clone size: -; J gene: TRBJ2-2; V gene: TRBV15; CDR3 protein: ATSRDLVGKGASGELF
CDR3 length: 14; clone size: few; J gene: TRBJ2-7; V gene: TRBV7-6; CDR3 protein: ASSLGSRPTLYEQY
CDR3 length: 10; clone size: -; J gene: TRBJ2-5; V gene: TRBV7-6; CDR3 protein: ASSPGTVTQY
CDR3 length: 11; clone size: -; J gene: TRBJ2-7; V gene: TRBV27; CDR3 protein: ASSFTGSYEQY
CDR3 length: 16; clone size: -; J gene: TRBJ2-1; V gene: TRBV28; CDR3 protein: ASSLGDSGTGRNNEQF
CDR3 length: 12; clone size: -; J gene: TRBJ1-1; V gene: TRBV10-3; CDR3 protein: AISAGLANTEAF
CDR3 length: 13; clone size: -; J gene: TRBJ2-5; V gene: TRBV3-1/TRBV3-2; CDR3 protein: ASSQEPGARHGGH
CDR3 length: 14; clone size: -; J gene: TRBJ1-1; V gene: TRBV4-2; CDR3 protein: ASSQDRTGGWTEAF
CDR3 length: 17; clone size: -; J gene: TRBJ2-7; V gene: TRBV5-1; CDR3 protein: ASSLAGVLKGPTPYEQY
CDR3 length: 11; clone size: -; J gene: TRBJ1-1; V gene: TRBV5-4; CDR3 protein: ASSLTSHTEAF
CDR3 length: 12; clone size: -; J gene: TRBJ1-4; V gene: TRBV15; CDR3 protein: ATSRAGGREKLF
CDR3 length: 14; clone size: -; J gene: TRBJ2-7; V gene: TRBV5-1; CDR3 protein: ASSLSTGGPYHEQY
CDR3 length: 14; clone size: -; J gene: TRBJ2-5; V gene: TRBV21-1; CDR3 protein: ASSKDPAGGGETQY
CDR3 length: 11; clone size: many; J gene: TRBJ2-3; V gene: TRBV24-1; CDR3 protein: ATSEPRGDTQY
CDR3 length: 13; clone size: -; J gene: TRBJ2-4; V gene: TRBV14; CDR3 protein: ASSHSVLAKNIQY
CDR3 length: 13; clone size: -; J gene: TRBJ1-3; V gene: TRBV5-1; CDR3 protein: ASSLDSRGGNTIY
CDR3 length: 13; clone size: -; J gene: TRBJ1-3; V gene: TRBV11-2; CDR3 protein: ASSLAAGLGNTIY
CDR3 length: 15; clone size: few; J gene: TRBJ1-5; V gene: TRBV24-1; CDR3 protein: ATSDGKTGDDNQPQH
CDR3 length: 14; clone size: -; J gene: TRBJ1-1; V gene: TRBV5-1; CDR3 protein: ASSLGTGIGGTEAF
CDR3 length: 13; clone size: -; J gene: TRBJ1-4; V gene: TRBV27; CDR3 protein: ASSFFGTVNEKLF
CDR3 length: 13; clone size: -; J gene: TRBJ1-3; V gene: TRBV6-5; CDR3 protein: ASSPFPVSGNTIY
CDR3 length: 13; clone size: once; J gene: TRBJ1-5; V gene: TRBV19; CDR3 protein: ASSINDQGARPQH
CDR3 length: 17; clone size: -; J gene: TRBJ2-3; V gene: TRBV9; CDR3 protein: ASSVANAGRAMRTDTQY
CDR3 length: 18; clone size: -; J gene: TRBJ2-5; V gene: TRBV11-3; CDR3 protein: ASSLEWVGRLAEFQETQY
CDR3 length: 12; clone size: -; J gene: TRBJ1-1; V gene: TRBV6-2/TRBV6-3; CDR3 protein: ASSYSAGNTEAF
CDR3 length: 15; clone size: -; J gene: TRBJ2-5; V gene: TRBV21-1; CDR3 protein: ASSNIGGQGIEETQY
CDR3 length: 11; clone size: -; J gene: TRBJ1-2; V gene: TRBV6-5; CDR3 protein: ASWTAGGYGYT
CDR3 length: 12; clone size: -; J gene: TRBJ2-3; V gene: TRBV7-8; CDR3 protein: ASSWTGSTDTQY
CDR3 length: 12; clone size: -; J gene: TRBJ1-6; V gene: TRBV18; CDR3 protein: ASSPGRVDSPLH